This T cell receptor beta chain was recovered during a study of radiotherapy plus CTLA-4 blockade in lung cancer. Study-level background: Objective response was observed in approximately 18% of patients, and disease control in approximately 33%. Study-wide points: The study found tumor-derived TCR clones expanded in blood after radiotherapy plus ipilimumab. How blood T cell clones changed early, along with interferon-beta, reportedly forecast response best.

V shed 3 bases and J 7 bases; nucleotides not matched to a gene: 7. This CDR3 contains 15 residues. Germline V CDR1 and CDR2: MNHNS, SASEGT. Produced via immunoSEQ multiplex PCR; TCRdb's table is partial and in-frame only. The table has roughly 69,000 clones, around 77% seen once; the top ten hold 15% to 20%. With regard to this clone: No antigen is known for it.

This clonotype was sampled from a human donor with non-small cell lung cancer whose response to radiotherapy plus ipilimumab could not be evaluated. Some clones in this sample may be carry-over from other donors' samples. The sequencing here drew on peripheral blood, taken from a patient treated with radiotherapy plus ipilimumab. This chain connects TRBV6-1 to TRBJ2-5; 11 bases map to TRBD2. The CDR3 DNA follows: TGTGCCAGCAGTGATGGGCTAGCGGGGGGCAGGACCCAGTACTTC. It specifies CASSDGLAGGRTQYF.